This T cell receptor (beta chain) derives from a study of beta chain features in type 1 diabetes. CDR1 is MGHDK, CDR2 SYGVNS, per germline. V was shortened by 3 bases and J by 4 bases, with 12 bases between the two germline ends. The CDR3 runs 15 residues. Findings and caveats of the study: Possible PCR preference for shorter templates applied equally to patients and controls. In all four CD4+ subsets, TCRB CDR3 length was significantly, moderately reduced in type 1 diabetes.

With respect to this clone: The antigen remains unidentified.

Expressed TCRB transcripts were sequenced because the entire RNA isolate underwent reverse transcription. Measured with immunoSEQ multiplex PCR; TCRdb has only the in-frame clones, and not every one. The sample includes a few hundred thousand clones, 14% seen only once; the top ten take about 0.017%. Input material: naive CD4+ T cells from blood. The chain recombines TRBV25-1 with TRBJ2-2; a weak D match, TRBD2 (6 bases). The receptor was derived from a man aged 30 to 45 with type 1 diabetes. The CDR3 loop is CASSDGGASTGELFF. As DNA, the CDR3 is TGTGCCAGCAGTGACGGCGGGGCTAGCACCGGGGAGCTGTTTTTT.